The next 13 T cell receptor beta chains were all read from a single sample in a study of shared clonotypes between healthy human individuals. This table comes from immunoSEQ multiplex PCR, and its TCRdb copy is limited to in-frame clones, with some not included. The repertoire holds some 2,400,000 clones, around 95% seen once, with approximately 0.13% in the top ten. The material sequenced was naive CD4+ T cells sorted from blood. The subset denotes: CD45RA+ positively selected. These receptors originate from a man between 18 and 29 years old in good health.

This chain uses TRBV6-1 with TRBJ1-4, with D possibly being TRBD1 (6 bases). The CDR3 is made up of 13 amino acids. The V end lost 9 bases, the J end lost 3 bases, and 11 bases lay between the germline ends. The germline CDR1 and CDR2 sequences are MNHNS and SASEGT. The CDR3 DNA is TGTGCCAGTGACCGGACAGCTAATGAAAAACTGTTTTTT. Residues: CASDRTANEKLFF.

This clone turned up a few times. V and J are TRBV7-2 and TRBJ1-1; perhaps TRBD1 as D (5 bases). The germline V and J ends were trimmed by 5 bases and 1 base, with 11 bases remaining between them. Germline-derived CDR1 and CDR2 are SGHTA and FQGNSA. The CDR3 runs to 14 residues. The CDR3 nucleotides read TGTGCCAGCAGCCAGGGACGGGCGAACACTGAAGCTTTCTTT. This codes for CASSQGRANTEAFF.

V usage is TRBV15 and J usage is TRBJ1-1; 8 nucleotides agree with TRBD1. The length of the CDR3 is 12 residues. Germline assignment: CDR1 LNHNV and CDR2 YYDKDF (reference sequence). V dropped 5 bases and J dropped 10; count of bases not matched to a gene: 6. CDR3 residues: CATSVDRGGAFF. The CDR3 coding sequence is TGTGCCACCAGCGTCGACAGGGGAGGAGCTTTCTTT.

The J gene is TRBJ2-2, the V gene TRBV5-1; D is perhaps TRBD1 or TRBD2 (5 bases each). V was trimmed by 2 bases and J by 0 bases, leaving 8 bases between them. The CDR3 contains 15 residues. Per germline, CDR1 SGHRS and CDR2 YFSETQ. The CDR3 reads CASSLWGTNTGELFF. The DNA of the CDR3 is TGCGCCAGCAGCTTATGGGGGACGAACACCGGGGAGCTGTTTTTT.

This chain connects TRBV19 to TRBJ2-1, with 10 bases fitting TRBD2. Per germline, CDR1 LNHDA and CDR2 SQIVND (reference sequence). The V and J ends lost 6 bases and 1 base, in that order; junction bases with no gene match: 3. This CDR3 spans 15 amino acids. The CDR3 spells CASSGSGGSYNEQFF. The CDR3 DNA reads TGTGCCAGTAGCGGTAGCGGGGGGTCCTACAATGAGCAGTTCTTC.

This clone was seen once. The chain has TRBV19 and TRBJ1-6, with 12 positions matching TRBD1. V shed 3 bases, J shed 9 bases, and the junction held 0 bases outside the gene matches. The CDR3 is 14 amino acids. Germline lookup yields CDR1 LNHDA and CDR2 SQIVND (reference sequence). In nucleotides, the CDR3 is TGTGCCAGTAGTATGGGACAGGGGGCTTCACCCCTCCACTTT. This gives the protein CASSMGQGASPLHF.

The chain recombines TRBV28 with TRBJ1-5; perhaps TRBD1 as D (5 bases). Germline CDR1 MDHEN, CDR2 SYDVKM. Trimming took off 7 bases at V and 2 bases at J, with 21 bases between the two ends. The CDR3 has 17 residues. This chain's CDR3 is CASTPASGKRGNQPQHF. The CDR3 nucleotides are TGTGCCAGCACCCCAGCTTCAGGGAAGAGAGGCAATCAGCCCCAGCATTTT.

The chain uses TRBV28 and TRBJ2-1; D possibly corresponds to TRBD2 (6 bases). Germline V gene sequence: CDR1 MDHEN, CDR2 SYDVKM. The CDR3 is 12 amino acids. V was pared by 8 bases and J by 9 bases, with 14 bases between. This chain's CDR3 is CASGLGGIEQFF. In DNA form, the CDR3 reads TGTGCCAGCGGACTCGGGGGTATTGAGCAGTTCTTC. Using reference TRBV28 and TRBJ2-1 for the parts outside the CDR3, the full variable domain is DVKVTQSSRYLVKRTGEKVFLECVQDMDHENMFWYRQDPGLGLRLIYFSYDVKMKEKGDIPEGYSVSREKKERFSLILESASTNQTSMYLCASGLGGIEQFFGPGTRLTVL.

V usage is TRBV5-6 and J usage is TRBJ1-5, with 7 bases identical to TRBD1. V trimming: 4 bases; J trimming: 10 bases; junction bases outside the gene matches: 11. The V gene's germline CDR1 is SGHDT and CDR2 YYEEEE. There are 14 residues in the CDR3. CDR3 region: CASSIKQGPVPQHF. The CDR3 bases are TGTGCCAGCAGCATCAAACAGGGGCCCGTACCCCAGCATTTT.

The V gene is TRBV19, the J gene TRBJ2-7; TRBD2 matches 7 bases. Trimming cost V 0 bases and J 2 bases; bases outside gene matches: 10. The CDR3 consists of 17 residues. Germline CDR1 and CDR2: LNHDA and SQIVND (reference sequence). CDR3 DNA: TGTGCCAGTAGTATAGACAAGGAGGCTAGCGGAGCCTACGAGCAGTACTTC. Translating it yields CASSIDKEASGAYEQYF. The whole variable domain, remainder taken from reference TRBV19 and TRBJ2-7, is DGGITQSPKYLFRKEGQNVTLSCEQNLNHDAMYWYRQDPGQGLRLIYYSQIVNDFQKGDIAEGYSVSREKKESFPLTVTSAQKNPTAFYLCASSIDKEASGAYEQYFGPGTRLTVT.

Of note for this clone: The same CDR3 can be traced to other DNA sequences in this sample. The rearrangement uses TRBV6-5 and TRBJ1-1; no definite D call. CDR3 length: 11 amino acids. In germline, CDR1 is MNHEY, CDR2 SVGAGI. With 6 bases removed from V and 11 bases from J, the gap between germline ends came to 13 bases. As DNA, the CDR3 is TGTGCCAGCAGCTCTGGACCCGGGGCTTTCTTT. As protein: CASSSGPGAFF.

This clone was seen only a few times. This sequence joins TRBV5-4 and TRBJ1-5; D gene unclear. Germline values: CDR1 SGHNT, CDR2 YYREEE (reference sequence). The CDR3 runs 13 residues. Trimming took off 0 bases at V and 4 bases at J, with 5 bases between the two ends. CDR3 DNA: TGTGCCAGCAGCTTGGAGGCTAATCAGCCCCAGCATTTT. Encoded protein: CASSLEANQPQHF.

The V and J genes are TRBV5-6 and TRBJ1-5; D unclear. The CDR3 sequence is 12 residues long. Trimming left V 1 base short and J 4 bases short, with 3 bases between. Germline loops: CDR1 SGHDT, CDR2 YYEEEE. CDR3 protein: CASSLWNQPQHF. The CDR3 DNA reads TGTGCCAGCAGCTTGTGGAATCAGCCCCAGCATTTT.